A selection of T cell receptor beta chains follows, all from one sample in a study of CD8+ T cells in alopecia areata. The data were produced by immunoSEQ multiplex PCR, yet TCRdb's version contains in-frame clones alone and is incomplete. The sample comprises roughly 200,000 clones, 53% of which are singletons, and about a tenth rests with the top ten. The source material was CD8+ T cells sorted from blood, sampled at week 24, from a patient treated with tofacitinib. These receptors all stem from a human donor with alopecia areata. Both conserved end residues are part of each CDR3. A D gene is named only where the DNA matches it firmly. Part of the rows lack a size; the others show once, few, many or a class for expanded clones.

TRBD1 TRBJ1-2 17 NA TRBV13 TGTGCCAGCAGCCCAACAGGAGACCTCGGGGACAGCTATGGCTACACCTTC CASSPTGDLGDSYGYTF
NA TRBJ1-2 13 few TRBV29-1 TGCAGCGTTGAATTGGGGGCCCCCTATGGCTACACCTTC CSVELGAPYGYTF
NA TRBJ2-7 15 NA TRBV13 TGTGCCAGCAGCTTACAGGGTGAAGGGTACTACGAGCAGTACTTC CASSLQGEGYYEQYF
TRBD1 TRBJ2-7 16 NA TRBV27 TGTGCCAGCAGTTTATCGTTGGGGGACAGGCTTTACGAGCAGTACTTC CASSLSLGDRLYEQYF
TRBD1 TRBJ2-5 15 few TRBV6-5 TGTGCCAGCAGACCTGGGACAGGGTCTGGGGAGACCCAGTACTTC CASRPGTGSGETQYF
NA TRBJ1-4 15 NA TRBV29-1 TGCAGCGTGTATTCAGCAGGGGAGGCTAATGAAAAACTGTTTTTT CSVYSAGEANEKLFF
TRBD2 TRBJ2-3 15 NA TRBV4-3 TGCGCCAGCAGCCAGACGGGGGGAAGCACAGATACGCAGTATTTT CASSQTGGSTDTQYF
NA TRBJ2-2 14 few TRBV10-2 TGCGCCAGCTGGGGGGGCTCGAACACCGGGGAGCTGTTTTTT CASWGGSNTGELFF
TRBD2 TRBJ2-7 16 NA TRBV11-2 TGTGCCAGCAGCCCCATAACGGGGGGGCGGGCGGACGAGCAGTACTTC CASSPITGGRADEQYF
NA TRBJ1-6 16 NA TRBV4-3 TGCGCCAGCAGCCGAGTACGAGGGGGGGAGAATTCACCCCTCCACTTT CASSRVRGGENSPLHF
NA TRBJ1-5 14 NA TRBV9 TGTGCCAGCAGCGTAGATTTCAGGGCACAGCCCCAGCATTTT CASSVDFRAQPQHF
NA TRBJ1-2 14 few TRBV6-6 TGTGCCAGCAGTTACTCAGGTGGAGGCTATGGCTACACCTTC CASSYSGGGYGYTF
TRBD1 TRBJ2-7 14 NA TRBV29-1 TGCAGCGTTGAAGGTTCGGGACAGGCCTACGAGCAGTACTTC CSVEGSGQAYEQYF
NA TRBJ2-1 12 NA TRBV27 TGTGCCAGCAGTAGAGGTTACAATGAGCAGTTCTTC CASSRGYNEQFF
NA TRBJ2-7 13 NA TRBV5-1 TGCGCCAGCAGCTTAGACAGGATCTACGAGCAGTACTTC CASSLDRIYEQYF
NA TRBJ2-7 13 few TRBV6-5 TGTGCCAGCAGTTACTCGAGCTTCTACGAGCAGTACTTC CASSYSSFYEQYF
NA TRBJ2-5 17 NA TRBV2 TGTGCCAGCAGTGAACCCCTTGGGGGGCGCGGTCAAGAGACCCAGTACTTC CASSEPLGGRGQETQYF
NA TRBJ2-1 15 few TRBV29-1 TGCAGCGTTGTTGGAGGGGACAGCTCCTACAATGAGCAGTTCTTC CSVVGGDSSYNEQFF
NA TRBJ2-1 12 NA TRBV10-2 TGCGCCAGCAGTGAGTCATACAATGAGCAGTTCTTC CASSESYNEQFF
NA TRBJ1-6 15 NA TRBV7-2 TGTGCCAGCAGCTCCACCGGTTCCTATAATTCACCCCTCCACTTT CASSSTGSYNSPLHF
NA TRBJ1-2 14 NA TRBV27 TGTGCCAGCAGTTTATATCAGGGCTTGAGTGGCTACACCTTC CASSLYQGLSGYTF